One and the same sample provided the 2 T cell receptor beta chains below, sequenced in a study of identical twins. TCRdb called the 5' RACE reads again in MiXCR, with one record for every CDR3 protein. The sample holds 470,000 or so distinct CDR3 sequences; 20% to 25% are singletons and the top ten take 2.9%. These data were likewise used in another study, on T cells expressing NK-cell markers.

Input material: CD4+ T cells sorted from blood. These receptors originate from a woman aged 18-30 years in good health.

The J gene is TRBJ2-5, the V gene TRBV6-8, with TRBD2 matching 10 bases. Trimming cost V 4 bases and J 3 bases; bases outside gene matches: 8. This CDR3 has 16 residues. Germline V gene sequence: CDR1 MNHGY, CDR2 SAAAGT. The CDR3 protein is CASSFTSGTGKETQYF. As DNA, the CDR3 is TGTGCCAGCAGTTTTACTAGCGGGACCGGAAAAGAGACCCAGTACTTC.

This clonotype has more than one count but fewer than ten. The rearrangement uses TRBV7-6 and TRBJ2-7; weak D call: TRBD2 (5 bases). V shed 5 bases and J shed 7 bases, with 12 bases lying between them. This CDR3 region has 12 residues. Germline CDR1 and CDR2: SGHVS and FNYEAQ. The CDR3 reads CASSPRSGEQYF. CDR3 coding DNA: TGTGCCAGCAGCCCTAGATCGGGGGAGCAGTACTTC.